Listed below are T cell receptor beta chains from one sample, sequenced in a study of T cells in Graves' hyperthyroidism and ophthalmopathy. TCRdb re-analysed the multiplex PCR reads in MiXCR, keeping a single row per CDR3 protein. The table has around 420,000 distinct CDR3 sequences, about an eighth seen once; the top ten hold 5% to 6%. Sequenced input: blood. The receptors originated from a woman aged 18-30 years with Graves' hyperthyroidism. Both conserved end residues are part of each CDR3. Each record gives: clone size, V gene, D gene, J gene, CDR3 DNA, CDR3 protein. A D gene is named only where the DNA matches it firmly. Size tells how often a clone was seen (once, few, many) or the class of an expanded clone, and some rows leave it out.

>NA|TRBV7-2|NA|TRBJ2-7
TGTGCCAGCAGCCGACGGACAGTCTACGAGCAGTACTTC
CASSRRTVYEQYF
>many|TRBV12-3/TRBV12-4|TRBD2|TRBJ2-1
TGTGCCAGCAGCGACCTAGCGGGAGCACGGGAGCAGTTCTTC
CASSDLAGAREQFF
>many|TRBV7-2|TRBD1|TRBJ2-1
TGTGCCAGCAGCTTGGGACAGGGGATCCATGAGCAGTTCTTC
CASSLGQGIHEQFF
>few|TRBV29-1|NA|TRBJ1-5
TGCAGCGTTGACCAGGGTCTCAATCAGCCCCAGCATTTT
CSVDQGLNQPQHF
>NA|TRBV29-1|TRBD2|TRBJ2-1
TGCAGCGTTGAGACTAGCGGGCCCCTCTCCTACAATGAGCAGTTCTTC
CSVETSGPLSYNEQFF
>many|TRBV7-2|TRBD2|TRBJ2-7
TGTGCCAGCAGCTTAGGACTAGCGGGTTACTCCTACGAGCAGTACTTC
CASSLGLAGYSYEQYF
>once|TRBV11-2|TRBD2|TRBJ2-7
TGTGCCAGCAGCCATTCTCGGACTAGCGGGATCTTTTACGAGCAGTACTTC
CASSHSRTSGIFYEQYF
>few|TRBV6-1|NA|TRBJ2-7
TGTGCCAGCAGCCGTGGACTCGCCTCCTACGAGCAGTACTTC
CASSRGLASYEQYF
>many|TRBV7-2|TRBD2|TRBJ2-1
TGTGCCAGCAGCCCTCATAGCGGGAGGGAAGGCGAGCAGTTCTTC
CASSPHSGREGEQFF
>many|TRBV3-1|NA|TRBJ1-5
TGTGCCAGCAGCCAATCCAGGGGACAGCCCCAGCATTTT
CASSQSRGQPQHF
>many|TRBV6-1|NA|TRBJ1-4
TGTGCCAGCAGCCGCAGGCCCCAACACGGAGGGGGAGAAAAACTGTTTTTT
CASSRRPQHGGGEKLFF
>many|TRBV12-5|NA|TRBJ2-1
TGTGCTAGTGGTGCCAAGGTTGGTGAGCAGTTCTTC
CASGAKVGEQFF
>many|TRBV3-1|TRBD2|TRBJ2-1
TGTGCCAGCAGCCGGACTAGCGGGAGTCGTGACAATGAGCAGTTCTTC
CASSRTSGSRDNEQFF
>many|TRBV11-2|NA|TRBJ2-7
TGTGCCAGCAGCTTATCTGTCGGGCAAGGAACGACCTACGAGCAGTACTTC
CASSLSVGQGTTYEQYF
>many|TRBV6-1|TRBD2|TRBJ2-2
TGTGCCAGCAGTGGGGGGACTAGCGGGGGGAACACCGGGGAGCTGTTTTTT
CASSGGTSGGNTGELFF
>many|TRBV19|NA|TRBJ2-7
TGTGCCAGTAGTCCAAGCAGGGTGAGCTCCTACGAGCAGTACTTC
CASSPSRVSSYEQYF
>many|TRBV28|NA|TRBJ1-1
TGTGCCAGCAGTTTTATTGTTCCGGGGCCGAACACTGAAGCTTTCTTT
CASSFIVPGPNTEAFF
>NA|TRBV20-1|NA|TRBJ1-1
TGCAGTGCTAGAGACTTAATACCGGGACGAGCAATGAACACTGAAGCTTTCTTT
CSARDLIPGRAMNTEAFF
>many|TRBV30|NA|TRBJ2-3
TGTGCCTGGAGTGTAGGAGGGGGTGGTCCCACAGATACGCAGTATTTT
CAWSVGGGGPTDTQYF
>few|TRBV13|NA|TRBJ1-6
TGTGCCAGCCTAGGGACGGTAAATTCACCCCTCCACTTT
CASLGTVNSPLHF
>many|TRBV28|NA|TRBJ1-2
TGTGCCAGCAGTTTAGCGGGCGGGGGCTACACCTTC
CASSLAGGGYTF
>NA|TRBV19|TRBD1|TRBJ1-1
TGTGCCAGTAGGGACAGGGGGCCGGGGACTGAAGCTTTCTTT
CASRDRGPGTEAFF
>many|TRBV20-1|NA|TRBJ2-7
TGCAGTGCTAGAGATCCAGGATGGGAGCAGTACTTC
CSARDPGWEQYF